This T cell receptor beta chain was identified in a study of a mutant IDH1 vaccine in newly diagnosed glioma. Time point denoted: week 35, safety follow-up. Topical imiquimod accompanied each vaccine dose, which consisted of 300 ug of mutant IDH1 20-mer peptide. At weeks 1, 3, 5, 7, 11, 15, 19 and 23, patients received a vaccination, eight in all. For this clone: Antigen specificity is unknown.

The CDR3 length is 15 residues. V was pared by 0 bases and J by 2 bases, with 9 bases between. From germline, CDR1 is SGHRS and CDR2 YFSETQ. Some clones are missing from TCRdb's copy, which holds only in-frame ones; the method was immunoSEQ multiplex PCR. This sample has 31,000 or so clones, with roughly 77% found just once. This chain links TRBV5-1 with TRBJ1-3; unclear D gene. The sequencing here drew on PBMCs, taken from a glioma patient whose treatment included an IDH1 peptide vaccine. The clonotype originates from a man aged 30 to 39 with glioma. CDR3 sequence (DNA): TGCGCCAGCAGCTTGGATATGACGGCTGGAAACACCATATATTTT. Amino acid sequence: CASSLDMTAGNTIYF.